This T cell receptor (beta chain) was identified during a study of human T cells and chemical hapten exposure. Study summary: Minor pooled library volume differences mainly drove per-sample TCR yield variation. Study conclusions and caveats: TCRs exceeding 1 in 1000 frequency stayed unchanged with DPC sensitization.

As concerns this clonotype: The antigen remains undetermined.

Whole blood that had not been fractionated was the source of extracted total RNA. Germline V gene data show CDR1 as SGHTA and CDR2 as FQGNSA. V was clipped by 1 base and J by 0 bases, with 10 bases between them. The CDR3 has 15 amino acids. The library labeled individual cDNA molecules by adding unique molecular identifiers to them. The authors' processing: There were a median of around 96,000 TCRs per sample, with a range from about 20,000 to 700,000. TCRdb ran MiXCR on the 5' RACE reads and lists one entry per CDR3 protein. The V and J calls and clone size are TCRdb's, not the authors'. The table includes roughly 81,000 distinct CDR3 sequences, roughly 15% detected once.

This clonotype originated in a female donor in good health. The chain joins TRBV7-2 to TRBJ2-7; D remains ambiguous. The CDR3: CASSLGGYISYEQYF. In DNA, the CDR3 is TGTGCCAGCAGCTTAGGAGGATACATCTCCTACGAGCAGTACTTC.